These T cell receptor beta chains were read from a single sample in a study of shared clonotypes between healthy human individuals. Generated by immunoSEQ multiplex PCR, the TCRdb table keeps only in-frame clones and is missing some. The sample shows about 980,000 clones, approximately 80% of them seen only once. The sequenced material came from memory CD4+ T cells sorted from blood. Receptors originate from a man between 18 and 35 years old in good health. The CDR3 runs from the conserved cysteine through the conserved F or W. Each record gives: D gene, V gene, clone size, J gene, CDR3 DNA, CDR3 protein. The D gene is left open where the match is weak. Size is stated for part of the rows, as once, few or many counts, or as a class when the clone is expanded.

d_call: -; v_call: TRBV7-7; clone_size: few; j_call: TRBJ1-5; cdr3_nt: TGTGCTAGCAGCTTAGTCGGCCCATCCGATCAGCCCCAGCATTTT; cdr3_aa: CASSLVGPSDQPQHF
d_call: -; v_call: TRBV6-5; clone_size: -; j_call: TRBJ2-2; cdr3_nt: TGTGCCAGCAGTTACTTAGGAACCGGGGAGCTGTTTTTT; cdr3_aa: CASSYLGTGELFF
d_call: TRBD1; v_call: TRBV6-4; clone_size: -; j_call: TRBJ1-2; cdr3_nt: TGTGCCAGCAGAAGCCCGGGACAGGGTGGCTACACCTTC; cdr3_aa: CASRSPGQGGYTF
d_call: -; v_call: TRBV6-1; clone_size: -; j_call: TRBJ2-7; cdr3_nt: TGTGCCAGCAGTGGGGACACCCGAGGCTACGAGCAGTACTTC; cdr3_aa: CASSGDTRGYEQYF
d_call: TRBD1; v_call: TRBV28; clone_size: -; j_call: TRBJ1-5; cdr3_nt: TGTGCCAGCAGATCCAACGGTAGACAGGGCCATCAGCCCCAGCATTTT; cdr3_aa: CASRSNGRQGHQPQHF
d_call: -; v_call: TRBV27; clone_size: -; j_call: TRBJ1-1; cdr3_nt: TGTGCCAGCAGTTCAGCTACTTGGATGAGGGGGAAGAACACTGAAGCTTTCTTT; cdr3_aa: CASSSATWMRGKNTEAFF
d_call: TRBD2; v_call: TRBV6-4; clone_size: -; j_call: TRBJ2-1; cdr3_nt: TGTGCCAGCAGTGACCCAGCGGGGGCCTACAATGAGCAGTTCTTC; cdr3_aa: CASSDPAGAYNEQFF
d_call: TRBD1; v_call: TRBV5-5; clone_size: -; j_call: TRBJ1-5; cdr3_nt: TGTGCCAGCAGCTGGGGACAGTATAGCAATCAGCCCCAGCATTTT; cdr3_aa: CASSWGQYSNQPQHF
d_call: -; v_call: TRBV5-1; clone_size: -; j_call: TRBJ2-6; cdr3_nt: TGCGCCAGCAGCTTCTCAGGAGGTGGGGCCAACGTCCTGACTTTC; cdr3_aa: CASSFSGGGANVLTF
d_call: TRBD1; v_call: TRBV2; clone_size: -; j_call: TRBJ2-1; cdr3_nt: TGTGCCAGCAGATGGACAGGGTCTGAGCAGTTCTTC; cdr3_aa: CASRWTGSEQFF
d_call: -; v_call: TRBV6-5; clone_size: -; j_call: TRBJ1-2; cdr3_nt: TGTGCCAGCAGTTCACAGGGAGGGGCGAACTATGGCTACACCTTC; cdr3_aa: CASSSQGGANYGYTF
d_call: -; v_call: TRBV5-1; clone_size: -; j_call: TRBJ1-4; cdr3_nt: TGCGCCAGCCGGATGGGGATGAACAGTTCAACTAATGAAAAACTGTTTTTT; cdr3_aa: CASRMGMNSSTNEKLFF
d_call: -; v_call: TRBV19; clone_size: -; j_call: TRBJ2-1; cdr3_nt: TGTGCCAGTAGAGATCTAGCGCGTGCTAATGAGCAGTTCTTC; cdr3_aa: CASRDLARANEQFF
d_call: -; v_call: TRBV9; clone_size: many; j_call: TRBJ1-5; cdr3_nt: TGTGCCAGCAGCCGGGACTCTAGCAATCAGCCCCAGCATTTT; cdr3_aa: CASSRDSSNQPQHF
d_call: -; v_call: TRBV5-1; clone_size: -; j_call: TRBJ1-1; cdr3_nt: TGCGCCAGCAGCCGCACGACAGGGAACACTGAAGCTTTCTTT; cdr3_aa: CASSRTTGNTEAFF
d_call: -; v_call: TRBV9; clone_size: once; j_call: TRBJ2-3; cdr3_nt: TGTGCCAGCAGCGTAGTGTCTCAGGCAGATACGCAGTATTTT; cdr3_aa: CASSVVSQADTQYF
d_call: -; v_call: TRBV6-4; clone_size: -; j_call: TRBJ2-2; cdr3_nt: TGTGCCAGCAGTGAGCAAGGGGCTAACACCGGGGAGCTGTTTTTT; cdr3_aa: CASSEQGANTGELFF
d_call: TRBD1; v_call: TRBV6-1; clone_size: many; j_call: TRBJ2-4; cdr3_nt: TGTGCCAGCAGTGAAGTCCAGGGGGTAGGCAAAAACATTCAGTACTTC; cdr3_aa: CASSEVQGVGKNIQYF
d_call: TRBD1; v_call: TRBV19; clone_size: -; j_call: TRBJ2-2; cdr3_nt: TGTGCCAGTAGTATTGAGGGGGCAACCGGGGAGCTGTTTTTT; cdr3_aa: CASSIEGATGELFF
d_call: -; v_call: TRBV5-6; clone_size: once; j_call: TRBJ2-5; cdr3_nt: TGTGCCAGCAGCTTAAACGCTGCTCGGACCAACTTC; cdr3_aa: CASSLNAARTNF
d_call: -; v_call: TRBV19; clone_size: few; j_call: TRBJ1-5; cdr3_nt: TGTGCCAGTAGCAATGTCCGGAGTAGCAATCAGCCCCAGCATTTT; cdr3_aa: CASSNVRSSNQPQHF
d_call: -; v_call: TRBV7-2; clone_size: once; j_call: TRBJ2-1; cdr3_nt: TGTGCCAGCAGCTTAATAGCGGTAGTGACAAATGAGCAGTTCTTC; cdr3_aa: CASSLIAVVTNEQFF
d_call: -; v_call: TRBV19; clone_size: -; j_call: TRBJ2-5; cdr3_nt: TGTGCCAGTAGTATTGAGGTAGGGGGGACCCAGTACTTC; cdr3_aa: CASSIEVGGTQYF
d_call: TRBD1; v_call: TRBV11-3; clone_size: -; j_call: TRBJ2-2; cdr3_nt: TGTGCCAGCAGCCCAGGACAGGGGAGGACCGGGGAGCTGTTTTTT; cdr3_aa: CASSPGQGRTGELFF
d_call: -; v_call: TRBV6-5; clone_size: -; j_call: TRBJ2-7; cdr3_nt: TGTGCCAGCAGTTACTCGATTCAGGGGAGAGAGCAGTACTTC; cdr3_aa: CASSYSIQGREQYF
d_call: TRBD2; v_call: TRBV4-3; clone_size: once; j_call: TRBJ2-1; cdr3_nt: TGCGCCAGCAGCCTCGGACTAGCGGCTTACAATGAGCAGTTCTTC; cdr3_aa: CASSLGLAAYNEQFF
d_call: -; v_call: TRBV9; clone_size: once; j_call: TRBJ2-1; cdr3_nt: TGTGCCAGCAGCGTAGCAAGGGGCGGAGATGAGCAGTTCTTC; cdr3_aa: CASSVARGGDEQFF
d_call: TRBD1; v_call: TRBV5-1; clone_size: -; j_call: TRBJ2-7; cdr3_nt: TGCGCCAGCAGCCCGAGGACAGGGGGCGTTTCCGAGCAGTACTTC; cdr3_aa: CASSPRTGGVSEQYF
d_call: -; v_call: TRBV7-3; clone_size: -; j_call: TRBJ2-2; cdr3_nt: TGTGCCAGCAGCACCCGACAGAACACCGGGGAGCTGTTTTTT; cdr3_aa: CASSTRQNTGELFF
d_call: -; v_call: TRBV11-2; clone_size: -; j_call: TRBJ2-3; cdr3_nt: TGTGCCAGCAGCTCCGAAGGACTGGCAGATACGCAGTATTTT; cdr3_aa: CASSSEGLADTQYF